The 12 T cell receptor beta chains below come from one sample, sequenced in a study of response to subunit inactivated influenza vaccine. TCRdb re-analysed the RT-PCR reads in MiXCR, keeping a single row per CDR3 protein. Of 590,000 or so distinct CDR3 sequences listed, less than 15% are singletons. This sample comprised PBMCs from blood, obtained less than 15 days before vaccination. All receptors come from a man aged 50-60 years who received an inactivated influenza vaccine.

This clonotype was observed a handful of times. CDR3 sequence (DNA): TGCGCCAGCAGCCAGGTGTCGGGGAGCTATGGCTACACCTTC. Translating it yields CASSQVSGSYGYTF. This sequence joins TRBV4-3 and TRBJ1-2; D uncertain. The CDR3 is made up of 14 amino acids. With 3 bases removed from V and 4 bases from J, the gap between germline ends came to 12 bases. Looked up from germline, CDR1 is LGHNA and CDR2 is YSLEER.

This clonotype has more than one count but fewer than ten. J is TRBJ2-5 and V is TRBV7-9, with D maybe TRBD1 (6 bases). Between the trimmed V and J ends, which lost 1 base and 5 bases, there was a span of 17 bases. The CDR3 contains 16 residues. CDR1 is SEHNR, CDR2 FQNEAQ, per germline (reference sequence). CDR3 DNA: TGTGCCAGCAGCTTAGGGGACATAGGCGCTCGGGAGACCCAGTACTTC. This sequence encodes CASSLGDIGARETQYF.

V gene TRBV5-5 combines with J gene TRBJ2-7; D unresolved. The CDR3 runs to 16 residues. CDR1 is SGHKS and CDR2 is YYEKEE in the germline V gene (reference sequence). Trimming pared 0 bases from V and 1 base from J, leaving 14 bases between. CDR3 sequence reads: CASSLARVERSYEQYF. CDR3 DNA sequence: TGTGCCAGCAGCTTGGCTAGGGTGGAGCGATCCTACGAGCAGTACTTC.

The gene calls are TRBV5-1 and TRBJ2-5, with D perhaps matching TRBD2 (5 bases). Germline V lookup: CDR1 SGHRS, CDR2 YFSETQ. The CDR3 sequence is 13 residues long. With 4 bases removed from V and 2 bases from J, the gap between germline ends came to 9 bases. CDR3 sequence (DNA): TGCGCCAGCAGCGCACTAGGACAAGAGACCCAGTACTTC. This encodes CASSALGQETQYF.

The V and J genes are TRBV12-3 or TRBV12-4 and TRBJ1-1, with D tentatively TRBD1 (6 bases). V was cut by 6 bases and J by 5 bases, with 16 bases left in between. The CDR3 consists of 14 residues. Here the CDR3 reads CASRHLTGSTEAFF. CDR3 nucleotides: TGTGCCAGCAGGCACCTGACAGGATCGACTGAAGCTTTCTTT.

This clonotype was found a few times. Here the CDR3 DNA reads TGCGCCAGCGGAAAACTAGGCGTCATTCAGTACTTC. It translates to CASGKLGVIQYF. The gene calls are TRBV5-1 and TRBJ2-4, with a tentative D call TRBD2 (5 bases). The germline CDR1 and CDR2 sequences are SGHRS and YFSETQ. The CDR3 has 12 residues. V dropped 7 bases and J dropped 9 bases, with 14 bases sitting between them.

This clonotype came up a few times. This chain uses TRBV7-6 with TRBJ2-2, with 11 bases matching TRBD2. With V trimmed by 5 bases and J by 6 bases, 5 bases remained unmatched. This CDR3 has 15 amino acids. Per the germline V gene, CDR1 is SGHVS and CDR2 is FNYEAQ. In DNA form, the CDR3 reads TGTGCCAGCAGCCAGACTAGCGGGGCATCCGGGGAGCTGTTTTTT. This sequence encodes CASSQTSGASGELFF.

This clonotype was found a few times. V gene TRBV4-3 combines with J gene TRBJ2-1, with 15 bases matching TRBD2. CDR1 LGHNA and CDR2 YSLEER come from the germline V gene. With V trimmed by 0 bases and J by 14 bases, 14 bases remained unmatched. The CDR3 has 18 amino acids. The CDR3 DNA is TGCGCCAGCAGCCAAGATACGGGAGCGGGACTAGCGGGAGGAGGGGAGTTCTTC. Translated: CASSQDTGAGLAGGGEFF.

This clonotype came up a few times. The chain combines TRBV7-9 with TRBJ1-2, with a weak D call TRBD1 (5 bases). The V end was cut by 3 bases, the J end by 1 base, with 12 bases between. Germline CDR1 is SEHNR and CDR2 is FQNEAQ (reference sequence). The length of the CDR3 is 15 residues. CDR3 nucleotide sequence: TGTGCCAGCAGCTTGGGACCCAGAGATAACTATGGCTACACCTTC. It specifies CASSLGPRDNYGYTF.

This clonotype was recorded at least ten times. The CDR3 DNA sequence: TGTGCCAGCAGCTTAGATGGCGACGAGCAGTACTTC. It is translated as CASSLDGDEQYF. The V gene is TRBV11-2, the J gene TRBJ2-7; unclear D gene. This CDR3 has 12 amino acids. Trimming pared 0 bases from V and 5 bases from J, leaving 5 bases between. Germline values: CDR1 SGHAT, CDR2 FQNNGV.

The chain carries TRBV18 and TRBJ2-7, with 7 nucleotides matching TRBD1. The trim removed 5 bases at V and 2 bases at J, leaving 9 bases unmatched. CDR3 length: 15 residues. CDR1 is KGHSH, CDR2 LQKENI, per germline. The DNA of the CDR3 is TGTGCCAGCTCAGCCCTAGGGACAGCCGCCTACGAGCAGTACTTC. Its translation is CASSALGTAAYEQYF.

The chain links TRBV18 to TRBJ2-7; 15 bases agree with TRBD2. From germline, CDR1 is KGHSH and CDR2 LQKENI. This CDR3 is built from 16 residues. V lost 4 bases to trimming and J lost 6 bases; unmatched junction nucleotides: 7. CDR3 DNA sequence: TGTGCCAGCTCACTCTCACCGGGACTAGCGGGAGGCGAGCAGTACTTC. This translates into CASSLSPGLAGGEQYF. The entire variable domain, with the rest obtained from reference TRBV18 and TRBJ2-7, is as follows: NAGVMQNPRHLVRRRGQEARLRCSPMKGHSHVYWYRQLPEEGLKFMVYLQKENIIDESGMPKERFSAEFPKEGPSILRIQQVVRGDSAAYFCASSLSPGLAGGEQYFGPGTRLTVT.